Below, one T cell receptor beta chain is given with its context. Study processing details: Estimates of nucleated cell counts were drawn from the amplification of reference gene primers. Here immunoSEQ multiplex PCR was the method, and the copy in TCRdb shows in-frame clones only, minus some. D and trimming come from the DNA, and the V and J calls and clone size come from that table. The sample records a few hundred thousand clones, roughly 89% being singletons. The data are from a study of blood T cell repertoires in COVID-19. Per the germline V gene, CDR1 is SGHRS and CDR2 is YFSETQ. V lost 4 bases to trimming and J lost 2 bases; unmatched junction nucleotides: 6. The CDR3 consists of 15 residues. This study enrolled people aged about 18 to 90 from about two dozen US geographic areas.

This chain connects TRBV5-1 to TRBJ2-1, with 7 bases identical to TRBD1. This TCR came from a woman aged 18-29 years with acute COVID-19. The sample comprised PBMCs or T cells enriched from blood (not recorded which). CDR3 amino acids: CASSRSGTAYNEQFF. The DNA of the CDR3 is TGCGCCAGCAGCCGATCCGGGACAGCCTACAATGAGCAGTTCTTC.